This passage covers 13 T cell receptor beta chains from one sample sequenced in a study of identifying expanded T cells in peripheral blood (dated by TCRdb to the late 2010s). Library generation was performed with the immunoSEQ multiplex PCR assay. The immuneACCESS repertoire file appears here via TCRdb, limited to in-frame rearrangements. These files lack a portion of the clones; in checked studies, under half of the deficit traces to unresolved V genes, and the cause of the others is not known. A total of 130,000 or so clones appear in this sample, 84% of them only once. The ten top clones hold around 3.3% of the sample. Material for sequencing was blood. The receptor source for this set is a person aged 18 to 69 in good health.

The CDR3 loop reads CASRVQTVAPLYEQYF. The CDR3 DNA is TGTGCCAGCAGGGTCCAGACAGTGGCCCCCCTCTACGAGCAGTACTTC. The V call is TRBV6-4, the J call TRBJ2-7; a possible D gene is TRBD1 (5 bases). This CDR3 region has 16 residues. CDR1 MRHNA and CDR2 SNTAGT come from the germline V gene. V lost 6 bases to trimming and J lost 3 bases, with 21 bases between them.

The chain joins TRBV12-5 to TRBJ1-5; tentatively, D is TRBD1 (5 bases). Trimming stripped 4 bases from V and 3 bases from J, with 10 bases between. Germline CDR1 LGHNT, CDR2 FRNRAP. CDR3 size: 14 residues. CDR3: CASGYGGDNQPQHF. The DNA for the CDR3 is TGTGCTAGTGGTTATGGGGGGGACAATCAGCCCCAGCATTTT.

This chain uses TRBV7-9 with TRBJ2-7, with D uncertain. Germline V lookup: CDR1 SEHNR, CDR2 FQNEAQ (reference sequence). V lost 2 bases and J 5 bases, leaving 7 bases between the germline ends. The CDR3 spans 12 residues. The CDR3 sequence is CASSLMSNEQYF. As DNA, the CDR3 is TGTGCCAGCAGCTTAATGTCGAACGAGCAGTACTTC.

The rearrangement uses TRBV6-6 and TRBJ2-7, with 8 bases aligning to TRBD1. CDR1 and CDR2 (germline): MNHNY, SVGAGI (reference sequence). Germline trimming cut 4 bases from V and 3 bases from J; bases unmatched to any gene: 8. CDR3 length: 15 amino acids. Here the CDR3 reads CASSSLRTGIYEQYF. CDR3 nucleotides: TGTGCCAGCAGTTCACTTCGGACAGGGATCTACGAGCAGTACTTC.

V is TRBV5-4 and J is TRBJ2-1, with D maybe TRBD2 (5 bases). CDR3 length equals 14 residues. Trimming shortened V by 3 bases and J by 8 bases, and 15 bases separated the two germline ends. CDR1 and CDR2 (germline): SGHNT, YYREEE (reference sequence). The CDR3 loop reads CASSSLLLGDEQFF. CDR3 in DNA: TGTGCCAGCAGCTCCTTACTCCTCGGGGATGAGCAGTTCTTC. The entire variable domain, with the rest obtained from reference TRBV5-4 and TRBJ2-1, is as follows: ETGVTQSPTHLIKTRGQQVTLRCSSQSGHNTVSWYQQALGQGPQFIFQYYREEENGRGNFPPRFSGLQFPNYSSELNVNALELDDSALYLCASSSLLLGDEQFFGPGTRLTVL.

This clone occurred once. The chain recombines TRBV10-1 with TRBJ2-5, with 9 bases matching TRBD2. Germline lookup yields CDR1 WNHNN and CDR2 SYGVQD (reference sequence). The CDR3 loop spans 14 amino acids. Trimming cost V 9 bases and J 2 bases; bases outside gene matches: 7. CDR3: CASRKRGVQETQYF. CDR3 DNA sequence: TGCGCCAGTAGAAAGCGGGGGGTACAAGAGACCCAGTACTTC.

The chain employs TRBV16 and TRBJ1-1, with unresolved D. Germline V gene sequence: CDR1 KGHSY, CDR2 FQNENV. V was cut by 0 bases and J by 5 bases, with 4 bases left in between. There are 12 residues in the CDR3. CDR3: CASSQSETEAFF. The CDR3 DNA reads TGTGCCAGCAGCCAATCAGAGACTGAAGCTTTCTTT.

CDR3 region: CASSVADPLQAGANVLTF. The CDR3 DNA reads TGTGCCAGCAGCGTAGCCGACCCCCTACAGGCTGGGGCCAACGTCCTGACTTTC. The V call is TRBV9, the J call TRBJ2-6; possibly TRBD1 for D (5 bases). CDR3 size: 18 residues. Germline CDR1 reads SGDLS; CDR2 reads YYNGEE. V lost 0 bases and J lost 2, with 15 bases in between.

The chain joins TRBV5-4 to TRBJ2-3; D may be TRBD2 (6 bases). The CDR3 sequence is 12 residues long. Germline lookup yields CDR1 SGHNT and CDR2 YYREEE (reference sequence). Trimming removed 5 bases at V and 4 bases at J, with 8 bases between. CDR3 DNA sequence: TGTGCCAGCAGGGGGGAGGCAGATACGCAGTATTTT. Its translation: CASRGEADTQYF.

J is TRBJ1-1 and V is TRBV29-1; TRBD1 agrees at 7 bases. The trim removed 7 bases at V and 7 bases at J, leaving 12 bases unmatched. CDR1 and CDR2 (germline): SQVTM, ANQGSEA. The CDR3 has 13 amino acids. CDR3 residues: CSARSDRVGEAFF. The CDR3 DNA reads TGCAGCGCACGAAGTGACAGGGTGGGTGAAGCTTTCTTT.

This chain connects TRBV7-2 to TRBJ2-7, with 8 bases identical to TRBD1. Germline CDR1 reads SGHTA; CDR2 reads FQGNSA. The CDR3 spans 15 residues. V was clipped by 0 bases and J by 4 bases; unmatched bases: 5. Here the CDR3 reads CASSLAPQGAYEQYF. The CDR3 bases are TGTGCCAGCAGCTTAGCCCCCCAGGGGGCATACGAGCAGTACTTC.

This clone showed up just once. The chain carries TRBV7-8 and TRBJ1-2; no clear D. V gave up 1 base and J gave up 8 bases, with 8 bases separating them. CDR3 length equals 12 residues. Germline V gene data show CDR1 as SGHVS and CDR2 as FQNEAQ. In DNA, the CDR3 is TGTGCCAGCAGCTTAGACCGACTAGGCTACACCTTC. The encoded protein is CASSLDRLGYTF.

This chain links TRBV29-1 with TRBJ2-5; D not certain. The CDR3 totals 15 residues. Deletions cut 0 bases from V and 2 bases from J, with 13 bases between. Germline CDR1 reads SQVTM; CDR2 reads ANQGSEA. The CDR3 sequence: CSVEDLTLQQETQYF. CDR3 DNA: TGCAGCGTTGAAGATCTTACCTTACAGCAAGAGACCCAGTACTTC.